The clone carrying this T cell receptor beta chain has only one observation. As handled by the study authors: Researchers report that nucleated cell counts were estimated from reference gene primer amplification. Only in-frame clones appear in the TCRdb table, and some are missing; sequencing was by immunoSEQ multiplex PCR. The V and J calls and clone size were taken over from that table, and D and trimming were inferred from the DNA. The table records 150,000 to 200,000 clones, around 74% of them present only once. The data belong to a study of blood T cell repertoires in COVID-19. Study information: The samples span acute and convalescent COVID-19 from the United States, Italy and Spain.

This CDR3 has 18 residues. V shed 1 base and J shed 1 base, with 17 bases lying between them. Per the germline V gene, CDR1 is MNHNS and CDR2 is SASEGT. The chain combines TRBV6-1 with TRBJ2-4; perhaps TRBD2 as D (5 bases). This clonotype was sampled from a man aged 65 to 79 with acute or convalescent COVID-19. Source material: peripheral blood. CDR3 nucleotides: TGTGCCAGCAGTGAAGGATTATATTGGACTGAGGCCAAAAACATTCAGTACTTC. Translated, it gives CASSEGLYWTEAKNIQYF.